A single sample is the source of the 19 T cell receptor beta chains below, sequenced in a study of blood T cells in healthy people across ages. The use of a sample-barcoded 5' primer and a J-beta primer mix characterized a second PCR of roughly 7 to 12 cycles. MiXCR was run by TCRdb on the 5' RACE reads, yielding one entry per CDR3 protein. This sample has about 620,000 distinct CDR3 sequences; roughly 21% occur once, and the top ten carry 3.6%. The specimen was blood. The receptors stem from a man between 65 and 85 years old in good health.

V is TRBV5-1 and J is TRBJ2-7, with D tentatively TRBD1 (5 bases). The CDR3 contains 14 residues. V was pared by 0 bases and J by 2 bases, with 9 bases between. Per germline, CDR1 SGHRS and CDR2 YFSETQ. CDR3 DNA sequence: TGCGCCAGCAGCTTGGATCCAGGGCCCTACGAGCAGTACTTC. It codes for CASSLDPGPYEQYF. The complete variable domain, with remaining parts taken from reference TRBV5-1 and TRBJ2-7, reads KAGVTQTPRYLIKTRGQQVTLSCSPISGHRSVSWYQQTPGQGLQFLFEYFSETQRNKGNFPGRFSGRQFSNSRSEMNVSTLELGDSALYLCASSLDPGPYEQYFGPGTRLTVT.

The rearrangement joins TRBV11-3 to TRBJ2-1; D may be TRBD1 or TRBD2 (5 bases each). The V end lost 3 bases, the J end lost 4 bases, and 10 bases lay between the germline ends. Germline V CDR1 and CDR2: SGHNT, YENEEA. The CDR3 covers 14 residues. The CDR3 sequence is CASSFRDPYNEQFF. The CDR3 DNA reads as TGTGCCAGCAGCTTCCGGGACCCTTACAATGAGCAGTTCTTC.

The J gene is TRBJ1-1, the V gene TRBV3-1, with a possible D match to TRBD1 (6 bases). With 7 bases removed from V and 7 bases from J, the gap between germline ends came to 16 bases. This CDR3 is 13 amino acids long. Per the germline V gene, CDR1 is LGHDT and CDR2 is YNNKEL (reference sequence). The CDR3 sequence: CASTLYRAGEAFF. The CDR3 DNA reads as TGTGCCAGCACCCTGTACAGGGCTGGTGAAGCTTTCTTT.

This clonotype came up many times. V and J are TRBV6-1 and TRBJ1-2, with TRBD1 matching over 7 bases. Trimming removed 8 bases from V and 5 bases from J; junction bases left unmatched: 8. Per germline, CDR1 MNHNS and CDR2 SASEGT. This CDR3 spans 13 amino acids. The CDR3, as DNA: TGTGCCAGCCTCGCACAGGGGACATATGGCTACACCTTC. It codes for CASLAQGTYGYTF.

This clonotype was counted at least ten times. In nucleotides, the CDR3 is TGCAGTGCCGGTTCGGGACTAGCATTTCCGACTGATGATACGCAGTATTTT. Its protein is CSAGSGLAFPTDDTQYF. J is TRBJ2-3 and V is TRBV20-1; 9 nucleotides align to TRBD2. Unmatched junction bases numbered 19, after V lost 6 bases and J lost 6 bases. This CDR3 region has 17 residues. Germline CDR1 and CDR2: DFQATT and SNEGSKA (reference sequence).

V usage is TRBV10-3 and J usage is TRBJ1-5; TRBD1 matches 7 bases. The CDR3 runs 16 residues. Germline V gene sequence: CDR1 ENHRY, CDR2 SYGVKD. The V segment lost 2 bases and the J segment 6 bases; nucleotides outside the gene matches: 10. CDR3 in DNA: TGTGCCATCAGTGAGGAAAGGAGACAGGGTAGTCAGCCCCAGCATTTT. This gives the protein CAISEERRQGSQPQHF.

The chain employs TRBV9 and TRBJ2-6; D is unclear. The V and J ends lost 0 bases and 5 bases respectively, with 12 bases between them. Germline CDR1 reads SGDLS; CDR2 reads YYNGEE. The CDR3 length is 16 residues. The CDR3 DNA follows: TGTGCCAGCAGCGTAGCGGGCGTCTTTAGGGCCAACGTCCTGACTTTC. The encoded protein is CASSVAGVFRANVLTF. The full variable domain, its missing parts supplied by reference TRBV9 and TRBJ2-6, is DSGVTQTPKHLITATGQRVTLRCSPRSGDLSVYWYQQSLDQGLQFLIQYYNGEERAKGNILERFSAQQFPDLHSELNLSSLELGDSALYFCASSVAGVFRANVLTFGAGSRLTVL.

The sample holds many counts of this clonotype. The chain carries TRBV2 and TRBJ2-1, with TRBD1 matching 9 bases. CDR3 size: 15 residues. V shed 1 base and J 8 bases; nucleotides not matched to a gene: 6. CDR1 SNHLY and CDR2 FYNNEI come from the germline V gene. The CDR3 sequence: CASSEVGTGFDEQFF. The CDR3 coding sequence is TGTGCCAGCAGTGAAGTTGGGACAGGGTTCGATGAGCAGTTCTTC.

The V and J genes are TRBV13 and TRBJ1-2, with TRBD1 matching over 9 bases. The CDR3 totals 14 residues. V was pared by 1 base and J by 7 bases, with 4 bases of the junction left unmatched. Per germline, CDR1 PRHDT and CDR2 FYEKMQ (reference sequence). The CDR3 DNA reads TGTGCCAGCAGCTTAGAGGGGACAGGGTTTGGCTACACCTTC. This translates into CASSLEGTGFGYTF.

The CDR3 region has the DNA TGTGCCAGCAGTCCTGACGCCGGGACAGGCCTGCTCTATGGCTACACCTTC. Protein product: CASSPDAGTGLLYGYTF. This chain links TRBV7-3 with TRBJ1-2; 8 bases line up with TRBD1. Germline V gene lookup returns CDR1 SGHTA and CDR2 FQGTGA. The V gene end was trimmed by 6 bases and the J gene end by 4 bases; junction bases not matched to a gene: 16. This CDR3 comprises 17 residues. The full variable domain, in which reference TRBV7-3 and TRBJ1-2 provide the parts outside the CDR3, is GAGVSQTPSNKVTEKGKYVELRCDPISGHTALYWYRQSLGQGPEFLIYFQGTGAADDSGLPNDRFFAVRPEGSVSTLKIQRTERGDSAVYLCASSPDAGTGLLYGYTFGSGTRLTVV.

CDR3 sequence: CASSPGGVFKSTEAFF. CDR3 sequence (DNA): TGTGCCAGCAGCCCCGGGGGTGTTTTTAAATCCACTGAAGCTTTCTTT. V and J are TRBV3-1 and TRBJ1-1; possibly TRBD1 for D (5 bases). This CDR3 comprises 16 residues. Per the germline V gene, CDR1 is LGHDT and CDR2 is YNNKEL (reference sequence). Trimming removed 4 bases from V and 4 bases from J, with 19 bases in between.

The chain links TRBV5-6 to TRBJ2-5; TRBD1 might be the D (7 bases). The J call is in doubt because the DNA end fits TRBJ2-1 better. The CDR3 length is 14 residues. The V gene's germline CDR1 is SGHDT and CDR2 YYEEEE. The CDR3 DNA is TGTGCCAGCAGCTCGGGACTCCACAGGGGCGGGCAGTTCTTC. Translation gives CASSSGLHRGGQFF.

This clonotype has ten or more counts. V is TRBV7-9 and J is TRBJ1-4; 9 bases align to TRBD1. The V and J ends lost 5 bases and 6 bases, in that order; junction bases with no gene match: 7. CDR1 is SEHNR and CDR2 is FQNEAQ in the germline V gene (reference sequence). The CDR3 covers 15 residues. The CDR3 nucleotides read TGTGCCAGCAGCCGACAGGGGGACGTGGATGAAAAACTGTTTTTT. It is translated as CASSRQGDVDEKLFF.

The CDR3 nucleotides are TGCAGTGCTAGAGATTTAGCGGGAGGGCCTTATGAGCAGTTCTTC. Translation: CSARDLAGGPYEQFF. The chain employs TRBV20-1 and TRBJ2-1, with TRBD2 identical over 11 bases. The junction had 6 bases not matched to a gene; V was cut back by 0 bases and J by 8 bases. The CDR3 runs to 15 residues. From germline, CDR1 is DFQATT and CDR2 SNEGSKA (reference sequence).

This clonotype was seen more than once but under ten times. The V and J genes are TRBV21-1 and TRBJ2-4. TRBV21-1 is tagged as a pseudogene. The CDR3 runs to 12 residues. CDR3 DNA sequence: TGTGCCAGCGTCATAGCCAAAAACATTCAGTACTTC. Translated: CASVIAKNIQYF.

This clonotype has only a few counts. This sequence joins TRBV20-1 and TRBJ1-6; D is ambiguous. Deletions cut 3 bases from V and 6 bases from J, with 9 bases between. CDR3 length: 13 amino acids. Germline loops: CDR1 DFQATT, CDR2 SNEGSKA (reference sequence). The CDR3 DNA reads TGCAGTGCTAGTTATCAGAGTAATTCACCCCTCCACTTT. Amino acids: CSASYQSNSPLHF.

The chain has TRBV5-1 and TRBJ2-2; 8 positions match TRBD2. The CDR3 loop spans 16 amino acids. Germline V lookup: CDR1 SGHRS, CDR2 YFSETQ. V was pared by 0 bases and J by 5 bases, with 6 bases of the junction left unmatched. CDR3: CASSLEAGAFTGELFF. CDR3 nucleotides: TGCGCCAGCAGCTTGGAAGCGGGAGCCTTTACCGGGGAGCTGTTTTTT.

The table lists this clonotype with a few counts. The chain joins TRBV12-3 or TRBV12-4 to TRBJ1-1; D is unclear. V lost 7 bases and J 1 base, leaving 10 bases between the germline ends. The CDR3 sequence is 13 residues long. The CDR3 DNA reads as TGTGCCAGCATCCATAAAGGGAACACTGAAGCTTTCTTT. It is translated as CASIHKGNTEAFF.

V is TRBV20-1 and J is TRBJ2-5, with 8 bases fitting TRBD2. The J call may not be correct, given that the DNA end is closer to TRBJ2-1. The germline V gene has CDR1 DFQATT and CDR2 SNEGSKA (reference sequence). This CDR3 is built from 14 residues. The CDR3 DNA reads TGCAGTGCTAGAATGCTAGCGGGTGTCAATGAGCAGTTCTTC. Translated: CSARMLAGVNEQFF.